Shown below are 15 T cell receptor beta chains from a single sample sequenced in a study of TIL therapy for anti-PD-1-resistant metastatic lung cancer. This sample's time point: pre-treatment sample, taken before nivolumab and TIL therapy. Sequencing used immunoSEQ v3. Assay used: immunoSEQ multiplex PCR; TCRdb lists only in-frame clones, some missing. The sample shows more than 20,000 clones, around 76% of them seen only once. The sequences come from blood, collected at baseline. These receptors originate from a person aged 30 to 80 with non-small cell lung cancer.

This chain uses TRBV6-1 with TRBJ2-3; D unresolved. The CDR3 loop spans 14 amino acids. V was trimmed by 6 bases and J by 2 bases, leaving 12 bases between them. Germline V gives CDR1 MNHNS, CDR2 SASEGT. This CDR3 reads CASRRQATTDTQYF. In DNA form, the CDR3 reads TGTGCCAGCAGGCGGCAGGCCACCACAGATACGCAGTATTTT.

The chain recombines TRBV20-1 with TRBJ2-4; D may be TRBD2 (5 bases). There are 11 residues in the CDR3. Germline CDR1 DFQATT, CDR2 SNEGSKA (reference sequence). The CDR3 reads CSAPGSDIQYF. For the CDR3, the DNA is TGCAGCGCCCCGGGAAGCGACATTCAGTACTTC.

The rearrangement links TRBV9 to TRBJ2-5, with 10 bases matching TRBD2. Judging by the DNA end, TRBJ2-7 fits better; the J call may be wrong. CDR3 size: 15 residues. From germline, CDR1 is SGDLS and CDR2 YYNGEE. The CDR3 loop reads CASSVELAGIYEQYF. The CDR3 DNA sequence: TGTGCCAGCAGCGTTGAACTAGCGGGGATCTACGAGCAGTACTTC.

The J gene is TRBJ1-6, the V gene TRBV7-9, with 7 bases that match TRBD1. CDR3 length: 14 amino acids. Germline lookup yields CDR1 SEHNR and CDR2 FQNEAQ (reference sequence). V trimming: 4 bases; J trimming: 6 bases; junction bases outside the gene matches: 3. In DNA form, the CDR3 reads TGTGCCAGCAGCTCAAGACAGGGTAATTCACCCCTCCACTTT. It codes for CASSSRQGNSPLHF.

In this sample, this clone turned up a few times. This chain connects TRBV7-2 to TRBJ2-7; 12 nucleotides align to TRBD2. This CDR3 is built from 16 residues. With V trimmed by 1 base and J by 3 bases, 4 bases remained unmatched. Per the germline V gene, CDR1 is SGHTA and CDR2 is FQGNSA. The CDR3 DNA follows: TGTGCCAGCAGCTTAGTGGCTAGCGGGAGGGTCTACGAGCAGTACTTC. This encodes CASSLVASGRVYEQYF.

This chain joins TRBV9 and TRBJ2-5; perhaps TRBD2 as D (6 bases). V lost 4 bases and J lost 1, with 14 bases in between. The CDR3 runs 15 residues. From germline, CDR1 is SGDLS and CDR2 YYNGEE. CDR3 bases: TGTGCCAGCAGCCTTGTGGGGGGAGCCCAAGAGACCCAGTACTTC. It specifies CASSLVGGAQETQYF.

The CDR3 DNA is TGTGCCAGCAGCTGGACTAGGTACAATGAGCAGTTCTTC. Encoded protein: CASSWTRYNEQFF. V gene TRBV27 combines with J gene TRBJ2-1; 7 bases agree with TRBD2. Trimming removed 6 bases from V and 4 bases from J; junction bases left unmatched: 3. CDR3 length: 13 amino acids. Looked up from germline, CDR1 is MNHEY and CDR2 is SMNVEV (reference sequence).

This chain's CDR3 is CASSLGGAQLSLNNEQFF. The CDR3, as DNA: TGCGCCAGCAGCTTGGGGGGGGCTCAACTGTCCCTCAACAATGAGCAGTTCTTC. This chain links TRBV5-1 with TRBJ2-1; either TRBD1 or TRBD2 may fit D (6 bases each). Between the trimmed V and J ends, which lost 0 bases and 5 bases, there was a span of 21 bases. Germline assignment: CDR1 SGHRS and CDR2 YFSETQ. The CDR3 sequence is 18 residues long.

The V and J genes are TRBV6-1 and TRBJ1-2, with 9 bases matching TRBD1. V dropped 3 bases and J dropped 4; count of bases not matched to a gene: 6. Germline lookup yields CDR1 MNHNS and CDR2 SASEGT. The CDR3 extends over 15 amino acids. In nucleotides, the CDR3 is TGTGCCAGCAGTGAGCGGGACAGGGCGCTCTATGGCTACACCTTC. Translating gives CASSERDRALYGYTF.

This chain uses TRBV7-2 with TRBJ2-7; TRBD2 might be the D (5 bases). CDR1 and CDR2 from the germline V gene are SGHTA and FQGNSA. This CDR3 comprises 13 residues. V lost 6 bases to trimming and J lost 0 bases, with 9 bases between them. CDR3 in amino acids: CASREASSYEQYF. The CDR3 nucleotides read TGTGCCAGCAGGGAGGCCAGCTCCTACGAGCAGTACTTC.

The table lists this clone with a count of one. This chain joins TRBV7-9 and TRBJ2-7, with D perhaps matching TRBD1 or TRBD2 (5 bases each). Trimming took 3 bases from V and 7 from J, leaving 13 bases between them. From germline, CDR1 is SEHNR and CDR2 FQNEAQ (reference sequence). This CDR3 has 13 amino acids. CDR3 nucleotides: TGTGCCAGCAGCTTTGCAGGGACGGGAGAGCAGTACTTC. Protein product: CASSFAGTGEQYF.

The chain is built from TRBV14 and TRBJ2-5, with D perhaps assigned TRBD1 or TRBD2 (5 bases each). V was clipped by 5 bases and J by 4 bases, with 20 bases between them. CDR3 length equals 16 residues. Germline-derived CDR1 and CDR2 are SGHDN and FVKESK. This CDR3 reads CASSDYKVGQGETQYF. The CDR3 DNA is TGTGCCAGCAGCGACTATAAGGTCGGGCAGGGAGAGACCCAGTACTTC.

The chain couples TRBV28 to TRBJ2-7; 7 nucleotides align to TRBD2. Germline V CDR1 and CDR2: MDHEN, SYDVKM. The CDR3 consists of 14 residues. Trimming at V came to 7 bases and at J to 7 bases, leaving 13 bases not matched to a gene. CDR3 amino acids: CASKGGEGLGEQYF. DNA for the CDR3: TGTGCCAGCAAGGGTGGGGAGGGCCTAGGAGAGCAGTACTTC. The full variable domain, with the rest looked up from reference TRBV28 and TRBJ2-7, is DVKVTQSSRYLVKRTGEKVFLECVQDMDHENMFWYRQDPGLGLRLIYFSYDVKMKEKGDIPEGYSVSREKKERFSLILESASTNQTSMYLCASKGGEGLGEQYFGPGTRLTVT.

The J gene is TRBJ2-1, the V gene TRBV5-1, with D possibly being TRBD1 or TRBD2 (5 bases each). Germline CDR1 is SGHRS and CDR2 is YFSETQ. The CDR3 loop spans 16 amino acids. Between the trimmed V and J ends, which lost 4 bases and 9 bases, there was a span of 23 bases. The CDR3 loop reads CASSRVDRGRDSEQFF. As DNA, the CDR3 is TGCGCCAGCAGCCGCGTCGACCGGGGCCGTGATAGTGAGCAGTTCTTC.

The rearrangement uses TRBV28 and TRBJ2-7; tentatively, D is TRBD1 (5 bases). The CDR3 is 14 residues long. The germline gives CDR1 MDHEN, CDR2 SYDVKM. Trimming removed 0 bases at V and 1 base at J, with 7 bases between. The CDR3 spells CASSLWGPSYEQYF. In DNA form, the CDR3 reads TGTGCCAGCAGTTTATGGGGGCCATCCTACGAGCAGTACTTC.